This TCR beta chain originates from a study of blood T cells in healthy people across ages. Study-level results: Per million T cells, the diversity of TCR beta decreased roughly linearly as age advanced. TCR beta diversity was tightly associated with the proportion of naive T cells.

For this clonotype: Its specificity is unknown.

Losses at the gene ends were 1 base for V and 1 base for J; bases not matched to a gene: 8. Germline values: CDR1 LGHNA, CDR2 YSLEER. The CDR3 length is 17 residues. A second PCR, run for about 7 to 11 cycles, used a sample-barcoded 5' primer plus a J-beta primer mix. At least 2.5 million CDR3-containing paired-end reads were obtained per sample. TCRdb itself ran the 5' RACE reads through MiXCR, one entry per CDR3 protein. This repertoire shows approximately 1.5 million distinct CDR3 sequences, roughly 43% found once; its top ten account for 4%. Each donor's blood draw was 7.5 to 10 milliliters of peripheral blood.

The V gene is TRBV4-3, the J gene TRBJ2-3; 7 nucleotides align to TRBD2. The sequence came from a woman aged 18-29 years in good health. Sequences were obtained from blood. Here the CDR3 reads CASSQARGLSGTDTQYF. CDR3 DNA: TGCGCCAGCAGCCAAGCGCGGGGGTTGTCTGGCACAGATACGCAGTATTTT.